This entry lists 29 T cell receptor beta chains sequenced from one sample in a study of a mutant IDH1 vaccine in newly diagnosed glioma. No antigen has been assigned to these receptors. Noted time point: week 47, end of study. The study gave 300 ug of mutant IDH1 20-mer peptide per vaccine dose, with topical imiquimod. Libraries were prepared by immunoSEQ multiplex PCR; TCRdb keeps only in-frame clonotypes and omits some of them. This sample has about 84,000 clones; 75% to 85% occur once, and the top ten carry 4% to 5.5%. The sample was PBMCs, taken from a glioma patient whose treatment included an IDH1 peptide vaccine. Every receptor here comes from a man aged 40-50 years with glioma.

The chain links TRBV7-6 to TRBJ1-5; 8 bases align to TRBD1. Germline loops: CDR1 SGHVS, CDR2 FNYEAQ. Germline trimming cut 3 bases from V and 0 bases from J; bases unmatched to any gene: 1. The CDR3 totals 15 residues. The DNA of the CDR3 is TGTGCCAGCAGCTTCGGACAGGGTAGCAATCAGCCCCAGCATTTT. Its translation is CASSFGQGSNQPQHF.

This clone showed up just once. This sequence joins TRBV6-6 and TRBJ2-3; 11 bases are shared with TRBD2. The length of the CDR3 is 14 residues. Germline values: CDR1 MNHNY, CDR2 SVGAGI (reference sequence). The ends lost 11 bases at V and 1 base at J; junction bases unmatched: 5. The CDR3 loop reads CASQGLAGTDTQYF. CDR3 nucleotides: TGTGCCTCCCAGGGACTAGCGGGCACAGATACGCAGTATTTT.

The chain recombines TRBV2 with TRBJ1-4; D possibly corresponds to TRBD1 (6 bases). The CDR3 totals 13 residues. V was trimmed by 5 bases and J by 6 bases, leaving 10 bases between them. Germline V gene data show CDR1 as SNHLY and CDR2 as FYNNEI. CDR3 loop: CASSLGTYEKLFF. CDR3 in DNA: TGTGCCAGCAGTCTCGGGACATATGAAAAACTGTTTTTT.

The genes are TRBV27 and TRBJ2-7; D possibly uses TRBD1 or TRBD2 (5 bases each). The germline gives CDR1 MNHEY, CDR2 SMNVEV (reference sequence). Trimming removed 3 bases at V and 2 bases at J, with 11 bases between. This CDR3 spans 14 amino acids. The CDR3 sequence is CASSLAGRAYEQYF. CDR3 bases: TGTGCCAGCAGTTTGGCAGGGAGAGCCTACGAGCAGTACTTC.

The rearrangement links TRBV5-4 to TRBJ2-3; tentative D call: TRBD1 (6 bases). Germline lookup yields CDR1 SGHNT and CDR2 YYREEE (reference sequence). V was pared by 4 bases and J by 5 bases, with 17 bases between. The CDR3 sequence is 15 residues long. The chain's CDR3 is CASSDGTRQVDTQYF. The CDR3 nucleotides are TGTGCCAGCAGCGATGGAACCCGACAGGTAGATACGCAGTATTTT.

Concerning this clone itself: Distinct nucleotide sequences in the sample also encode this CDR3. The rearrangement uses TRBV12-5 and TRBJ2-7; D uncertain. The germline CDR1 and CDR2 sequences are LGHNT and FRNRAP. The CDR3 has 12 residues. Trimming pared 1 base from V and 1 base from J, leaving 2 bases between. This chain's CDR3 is CASGLGSYEQYF. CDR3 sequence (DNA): TGTGCTAGTGGTTTGGGATCCTACGAGCAGTACTTC. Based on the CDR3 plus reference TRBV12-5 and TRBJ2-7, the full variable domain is DARVTQTPRHKVTEMGQEVTMRCQPILGHNTVFWYRQTMMQGLELLAYFRNRAPLDDSGMPKDRFSAEMPDATLATLKIQPSEPRDSAVYFCASGLGSYEQYFGPGTRLTVT.

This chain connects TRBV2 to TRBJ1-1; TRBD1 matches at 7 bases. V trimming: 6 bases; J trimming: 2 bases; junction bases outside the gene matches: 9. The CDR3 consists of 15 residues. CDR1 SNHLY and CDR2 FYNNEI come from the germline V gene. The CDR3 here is CASRGQWGINTEAFF. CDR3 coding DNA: TGTGCCAGCAGGGGACAGTGGGGGATCAACACTGAAGCTTTCTTT.

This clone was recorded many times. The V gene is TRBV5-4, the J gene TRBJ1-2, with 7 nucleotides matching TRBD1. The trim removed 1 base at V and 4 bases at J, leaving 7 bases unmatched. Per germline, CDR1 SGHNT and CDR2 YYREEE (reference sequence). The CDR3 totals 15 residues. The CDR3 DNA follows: TGTGCCAGCAGCTTGACCTCGGGACAGTCCTATGGCTACACCTTC. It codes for CASSLTSGQSYGYTF.

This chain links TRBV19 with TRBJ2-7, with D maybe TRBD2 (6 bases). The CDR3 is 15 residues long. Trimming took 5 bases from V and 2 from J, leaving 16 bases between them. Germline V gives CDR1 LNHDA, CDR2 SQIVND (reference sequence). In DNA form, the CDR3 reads TGTGCCAGTAGTCCCCTGAGGGAGGCTCCCTACGAGCAGTACTTC. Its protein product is CASSPLREAPYEQYF.

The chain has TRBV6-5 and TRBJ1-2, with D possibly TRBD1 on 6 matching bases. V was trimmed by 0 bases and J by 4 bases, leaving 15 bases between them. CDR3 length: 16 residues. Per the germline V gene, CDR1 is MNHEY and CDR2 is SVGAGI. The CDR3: CASSYSRGAPIYGYTF. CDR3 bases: TGTGCCAGCAGTTACTCAAGGGGGGCACCTATCTATGGCTACACCTTC.

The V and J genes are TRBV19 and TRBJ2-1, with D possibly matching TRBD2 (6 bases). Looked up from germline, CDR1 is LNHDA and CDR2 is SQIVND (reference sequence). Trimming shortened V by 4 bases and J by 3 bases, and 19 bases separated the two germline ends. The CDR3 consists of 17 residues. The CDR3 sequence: CASSTPPGGYGYNEQFF. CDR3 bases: TGTGCCAGTAGTACCCCCCCTGGGGGGTATGGCTACAATGAGCAGTTCTTC.

Written as DNA, the CDR3 is TGTGCCAGCAGTTTAAGCGACTGGGCTCGGGAGCAGTACTTC. Translated: CASSLSDWAREQYF. The chain links TRBV28 to TRBJ2-7; D remains unclear. Germline loops: CDR1 MDHEN, CDR2 SYDVKM. V was clipped by 2 bases and J by 7 bases, with 15 bases between them. CDR3 length: 14 amino acids.

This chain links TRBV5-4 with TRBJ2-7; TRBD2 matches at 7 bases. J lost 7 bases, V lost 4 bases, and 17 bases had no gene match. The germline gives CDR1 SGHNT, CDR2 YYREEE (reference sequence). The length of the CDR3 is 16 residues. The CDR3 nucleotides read TGTGCCAGCAGCCTCAACCCGGATAAGGGAGGGAGGGAGCAGTACTTC. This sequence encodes CASSLNPDKGGREQYF.

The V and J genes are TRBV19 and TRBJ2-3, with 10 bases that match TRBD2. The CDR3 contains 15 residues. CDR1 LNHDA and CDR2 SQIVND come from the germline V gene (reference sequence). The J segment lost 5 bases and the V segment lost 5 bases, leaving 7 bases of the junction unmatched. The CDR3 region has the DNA TGTGCCAGTAGTCTTAGCGGGGGGATCGGAGATACGCAGTATTTT. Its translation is CASSLSGGIGDTQYF.

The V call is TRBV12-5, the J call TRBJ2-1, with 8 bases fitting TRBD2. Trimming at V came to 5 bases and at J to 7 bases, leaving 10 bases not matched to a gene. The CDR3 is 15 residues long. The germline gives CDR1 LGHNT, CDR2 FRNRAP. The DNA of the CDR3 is TGTGCTAGTGGTCCCCAGGGACTAGGTATGAATGAGCAGTTCTTC. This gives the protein CASGPQGLGMNEQFF. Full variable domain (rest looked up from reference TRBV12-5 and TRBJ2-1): DARVTQTPRHKVTEMGQEVTMRCQPILGHNTVFWYRQTMMQGLELLAYFRNRAPLDDSGMPKDRFSAEMPDATLATLKIQPSEPRDSAVYFCASGPQGLGMNEQFFGPGTRLTVL.

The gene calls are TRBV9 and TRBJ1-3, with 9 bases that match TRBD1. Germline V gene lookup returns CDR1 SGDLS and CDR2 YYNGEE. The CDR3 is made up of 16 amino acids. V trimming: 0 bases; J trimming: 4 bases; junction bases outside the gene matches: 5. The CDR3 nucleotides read TGTGCCAGCAGCGTAGCACAGGGGGCGTCCGGAAACACCATATATTTT. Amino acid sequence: CASSVAQGASGNTIYF. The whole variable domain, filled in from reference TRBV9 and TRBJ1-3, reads DSGVTQTPKHLITATGQRVTLRCSPRSGDLSVYWYQQSLDQGLQFLIQYYNGEERAKGNILERFSAQQFPDLHSELNLSSLELGDSALYFCASSVAQGASGNTIYFGEGSWLTVV.

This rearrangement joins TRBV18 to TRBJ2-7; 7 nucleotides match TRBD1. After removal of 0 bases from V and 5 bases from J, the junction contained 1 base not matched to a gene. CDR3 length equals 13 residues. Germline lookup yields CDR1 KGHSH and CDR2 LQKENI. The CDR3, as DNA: TGTGCCAGCTCACCACCAGGGGGCAACGAGCAGTACTTC. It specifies CASSPPGGNEQYF.

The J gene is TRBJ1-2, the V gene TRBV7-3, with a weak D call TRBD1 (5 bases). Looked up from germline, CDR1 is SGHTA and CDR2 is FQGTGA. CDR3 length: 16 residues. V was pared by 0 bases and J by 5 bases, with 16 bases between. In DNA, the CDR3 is TGTGCCAGCAGCTTAACGGGGGGTGGTTCCCGATATGGCTACACCTTC. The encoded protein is CASSLTGGGSRYGYTF. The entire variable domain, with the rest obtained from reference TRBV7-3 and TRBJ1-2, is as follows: GAGVSQTPSNKVTEKGKYVELRCDPISGHTALYWYRQSLGQGPEFLIYFQGTGAADDSGLPNDRFFAVRPEGSVSTLKIQRTERGDSAVYLCASSLTGGGSRYGYTFGSGTRLTVV.

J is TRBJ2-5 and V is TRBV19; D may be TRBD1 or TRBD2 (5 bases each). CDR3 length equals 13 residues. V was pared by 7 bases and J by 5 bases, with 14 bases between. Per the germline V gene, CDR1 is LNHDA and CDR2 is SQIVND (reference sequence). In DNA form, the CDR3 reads TGTGCCAGTACACAGCAGGGAGCGGAGACCCAGTACTTC. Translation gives CASTQQGAETQYF.

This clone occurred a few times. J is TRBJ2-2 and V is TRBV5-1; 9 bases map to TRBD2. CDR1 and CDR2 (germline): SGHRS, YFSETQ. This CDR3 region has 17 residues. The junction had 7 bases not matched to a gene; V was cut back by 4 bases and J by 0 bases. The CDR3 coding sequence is TGCGCCAGCAGCGAAGCAGCGGGAGGCTCGAACACCGGGGAGCTGTTTTTT. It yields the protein CASSEAAGGSNTGELFF.

The CDR3 region is CASSQPFAASYEQFF. The DNA of the CDR3 is TGTGCCAGCAGCCAGCCCTTTGCGGCCAGCTATGAGCAGTTCTTC. V and J are TRBV7-6 and TRBJ2-1; D not resolved. This CDR3 region has 15 residues. Germline CDR1 reads SGHVS; CDR2 reads FNYEAQ. Trimming left V 5 bases short and J 8 bases short, with 19 bases between.

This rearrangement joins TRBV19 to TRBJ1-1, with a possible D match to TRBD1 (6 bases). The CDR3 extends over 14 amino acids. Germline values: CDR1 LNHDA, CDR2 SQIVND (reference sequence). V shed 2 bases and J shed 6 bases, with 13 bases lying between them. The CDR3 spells CASSIRGGASEAFF. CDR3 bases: TGTGCCAGTAGTATAAGAGGGGGGGCATCTGAAGCTTTCTTT. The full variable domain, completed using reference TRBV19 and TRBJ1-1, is DGGITQSPKYLFRKEGQNVTLSCEQNLNHDAMYWYRQDPGQGLRLIYYSQIVNDFQKGDIAEGYSVSREKKESFPLTVTSAQKNPTAFYLCASSIRGGASEAFFGQGTRLTVV.

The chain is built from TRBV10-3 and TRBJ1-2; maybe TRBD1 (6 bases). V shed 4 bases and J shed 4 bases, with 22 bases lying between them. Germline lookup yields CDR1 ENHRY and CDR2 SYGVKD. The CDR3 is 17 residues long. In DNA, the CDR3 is TGTGCCATCAGTGCGACCAGCGTGAGGGGGTTTCTCTATGGCTACACCTTC. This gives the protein CAISATSVRGFLYGYTF.

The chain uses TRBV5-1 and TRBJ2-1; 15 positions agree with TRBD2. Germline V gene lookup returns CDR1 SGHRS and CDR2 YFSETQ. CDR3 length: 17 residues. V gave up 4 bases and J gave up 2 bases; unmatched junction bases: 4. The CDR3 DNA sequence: TGCGCCAGCAGCCCCGGACTAGCGGGAGGGCCCTACAATGAGCAGTTCTTC. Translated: CASSPGLAGGPYNEQFF.

This CDR3 is CASSQDWTGPYEQYF. The CDR3 region has the DNA TGCGCCAGCAGCCAAGATTGGACAGGGCCCTACGAGCAGTACTTC. J is TRBJ2-7 and V is TRBV4-3; the match to TRBD1 covers 8 bases. This CDR3 has 15 residues. The germline V gene has CDR1 LGHNA and CDR2 YSLEER. With V trimmed by 0 bases and J by 2 bases, 3 bases remained unmatched.

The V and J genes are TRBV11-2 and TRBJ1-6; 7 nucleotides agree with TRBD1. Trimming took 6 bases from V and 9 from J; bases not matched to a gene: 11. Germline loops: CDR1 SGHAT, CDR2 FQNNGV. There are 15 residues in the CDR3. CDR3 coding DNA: TGTGCCAGCAGGGTCGTGACAGGGTTTGGTTCACCCCTCCACTTT. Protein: CASRVVTGFGSPLHF.

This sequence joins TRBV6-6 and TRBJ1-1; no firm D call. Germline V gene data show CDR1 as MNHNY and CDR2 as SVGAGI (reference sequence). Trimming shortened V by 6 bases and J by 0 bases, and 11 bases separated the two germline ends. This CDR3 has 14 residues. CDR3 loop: CASSHDNLNTEAFF. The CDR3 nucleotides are TGTGCCAGCAGCCACGACAATTTGAACACTGAAGCTTTCTTT.

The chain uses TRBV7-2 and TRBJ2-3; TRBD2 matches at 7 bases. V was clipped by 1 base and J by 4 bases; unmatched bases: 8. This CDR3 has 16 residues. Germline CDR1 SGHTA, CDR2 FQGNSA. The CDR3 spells CASSLDAGVGADTQYF. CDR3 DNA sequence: TGTGCCAGCAGCTTAGACGCGGGGGTGGGGGCAGATACGCAGTATTTT.

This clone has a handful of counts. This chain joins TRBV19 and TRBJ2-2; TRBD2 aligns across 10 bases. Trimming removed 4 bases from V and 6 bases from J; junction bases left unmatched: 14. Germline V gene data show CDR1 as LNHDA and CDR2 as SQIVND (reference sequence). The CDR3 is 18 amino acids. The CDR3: CASSNFIGSGRAAGELFF. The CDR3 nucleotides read TGTGCCAGTAGTAATTTTATCGGGAGCGGGAGGGCCGCCGGGGAGCTGTTTTTT.